The clone carrying this T cell receptor beta chain showed up just a few times. The antigen remains unidentified. This record comes from a study of T cell repertoires in cytomegalovirus infection. Study information: It can be stated that public TCR beta signatures indicated CMV infection as well as a matching HLA type. Points from the study as a whole: HLA-C-restricted CMV-specific TCR beta clonotypes prevailed in the ex vivo response.

MiXCR was run by TCRdb on the reads, yielding one entry per CDR3 protein. The data contain hundreds of thousands of distinct CDR3 sequences, roughly 36% of them seen just once; the ten biggest clones take up around a sixth. The V gene's germline CDR1 is LGHNA and CDR2 YNFKEQ. The CDR3 runs 18 residues. The V segment lost 3 bases and the J segment 0 bases; nucleotides outside the gene matches: 8. The clonotype originates from a human donor in good health (CMV status not recorded). Some clones in this sample may be carry-over from other donors' samples. Here the sequenced sample was cultured PBMCs, taken from culture after CMV antigen stimulation. The rearrangement links TRBV4-2 to TRBJ2-6; 7 nucleotides match TRBD1. DNA for the CDR3: TGTGCCAGCAGCCAGCCGGGACAGACCCTCTCTGGGGCCAACGTCCTGACTTTC. This codes for CASSQPGQTLSGANVLTF.